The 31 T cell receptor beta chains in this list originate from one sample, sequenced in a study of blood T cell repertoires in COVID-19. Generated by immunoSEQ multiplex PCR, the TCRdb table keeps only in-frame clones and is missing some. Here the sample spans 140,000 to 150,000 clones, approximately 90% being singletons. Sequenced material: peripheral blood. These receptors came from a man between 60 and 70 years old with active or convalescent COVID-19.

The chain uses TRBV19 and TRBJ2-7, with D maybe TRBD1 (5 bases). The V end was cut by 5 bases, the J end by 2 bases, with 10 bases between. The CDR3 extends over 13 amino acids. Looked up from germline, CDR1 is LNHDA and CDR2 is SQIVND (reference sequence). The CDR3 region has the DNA TGTGCCAGTAGTCATACAGGTACCTACGAGCAGTACTTC. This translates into CASSHTGTYEQYF.

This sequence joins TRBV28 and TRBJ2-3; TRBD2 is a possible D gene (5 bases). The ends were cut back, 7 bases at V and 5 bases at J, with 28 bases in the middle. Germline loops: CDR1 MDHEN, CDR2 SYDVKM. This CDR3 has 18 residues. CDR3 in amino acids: CASTSHGVPLGSEDTQYF. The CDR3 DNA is TGTGCCAGCACCTCTCACGGGGTCCCCCTAGGCTCGGAAGATACGCAGTATTTT. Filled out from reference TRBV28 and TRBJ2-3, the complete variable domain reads DVKVTQSSRYLVKRTGEKVFLECVQDMDHENMFWYRQDPGLGLRLIYFSYDVKMKEKGDIPEGYSVSREKKERFSLILESASTNQTSMYLCASTSHGVPLGSEDTQYFGPGTRLTVL.

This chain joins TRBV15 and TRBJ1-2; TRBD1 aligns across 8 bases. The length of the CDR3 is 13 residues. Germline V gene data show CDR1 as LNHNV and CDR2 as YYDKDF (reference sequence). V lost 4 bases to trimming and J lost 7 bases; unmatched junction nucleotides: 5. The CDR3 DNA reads TGTGCCACCAGCACGGACAGGGTTTTTGGCTACACCTTC. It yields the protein CATSTDRVFGYTF.

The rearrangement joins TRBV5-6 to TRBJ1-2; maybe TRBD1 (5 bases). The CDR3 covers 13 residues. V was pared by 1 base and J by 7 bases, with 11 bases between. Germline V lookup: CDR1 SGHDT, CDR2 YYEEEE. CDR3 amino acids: CASSLSRVGGYTF. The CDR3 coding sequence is TGTGCCAGCAGCTTGAGCAGGGTGGGTGGCTACACCTTC.

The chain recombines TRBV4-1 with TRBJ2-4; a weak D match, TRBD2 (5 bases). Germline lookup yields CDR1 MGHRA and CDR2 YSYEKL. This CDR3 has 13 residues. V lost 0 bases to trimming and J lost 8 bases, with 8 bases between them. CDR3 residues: CASSQDDGDIQYF. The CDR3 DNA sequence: TGCGCCAGCAGCCAAGATGACGGGGACATTCAGTACTTC.

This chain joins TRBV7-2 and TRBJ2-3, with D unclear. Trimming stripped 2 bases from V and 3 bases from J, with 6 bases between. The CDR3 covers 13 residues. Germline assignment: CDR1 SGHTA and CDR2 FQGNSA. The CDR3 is CASSLLLTDTQYF. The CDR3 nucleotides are TGTGCCAGCAGCTTACTTTTAACAGATACGCAGTATTTT.

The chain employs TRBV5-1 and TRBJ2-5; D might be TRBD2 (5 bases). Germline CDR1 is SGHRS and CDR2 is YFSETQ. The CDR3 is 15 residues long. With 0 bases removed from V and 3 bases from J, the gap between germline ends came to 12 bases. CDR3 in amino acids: CASSLGSVSEETQYF. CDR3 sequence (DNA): TGCGCCAGCAGCTTGGGTAGCGTATCGGAAGAGACCCAGTACTTC.

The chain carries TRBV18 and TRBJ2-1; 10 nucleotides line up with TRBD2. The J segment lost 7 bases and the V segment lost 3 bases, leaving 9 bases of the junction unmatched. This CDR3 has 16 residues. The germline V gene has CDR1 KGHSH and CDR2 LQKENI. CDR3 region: CASSPSPGTSENEQFF. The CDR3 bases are TGTGCCAGCTCACCGTCCCCCGGGACTAGCGAAAATGAGCAGTTCTTC.

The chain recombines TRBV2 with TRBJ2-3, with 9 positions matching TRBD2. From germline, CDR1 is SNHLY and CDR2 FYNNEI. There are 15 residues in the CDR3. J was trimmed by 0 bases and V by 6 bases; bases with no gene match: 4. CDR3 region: CASSRLAASTDTQYF. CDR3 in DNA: TGTGCCAGCAGCAGACTAGCGGCTAGCACAGATACGCAGTATTTT.

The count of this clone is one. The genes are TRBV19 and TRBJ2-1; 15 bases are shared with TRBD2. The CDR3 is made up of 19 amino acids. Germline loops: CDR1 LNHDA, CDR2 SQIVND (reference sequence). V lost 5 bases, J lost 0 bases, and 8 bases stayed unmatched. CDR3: CASSRTSGRAHASYNEQFF. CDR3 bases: TGTGCCAGTAGTCGGACTAGCGGGAGGGCCCATGCCTCCTACAATGAGCAGTTCTTC.

For the CDR3, the DNA is TGTGCCAGCAGCTTGAGGGACAGGGGGCGTTCCGGGGAGCTGTTTTTT. It encodes CASSLRDRGRSGELFF. This chain uses TRBV5-6 with TRBJ2-2; TRBD1 matches at 12 bases. Germline lookup yields CDR1 SGHDT and CDR2 YYEEEE. Trimming took 1 base from V and 6 from J; bases not matched to a gene: 4. The CDR3 totals 16 residues.

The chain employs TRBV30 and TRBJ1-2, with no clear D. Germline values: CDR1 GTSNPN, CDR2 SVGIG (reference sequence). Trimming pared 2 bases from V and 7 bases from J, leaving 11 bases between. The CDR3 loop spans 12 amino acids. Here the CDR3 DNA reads TGTGCCTGGAGTATCCGGTCGGGTGGCTACACCTTC. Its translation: CAWSIRSGGYTF.

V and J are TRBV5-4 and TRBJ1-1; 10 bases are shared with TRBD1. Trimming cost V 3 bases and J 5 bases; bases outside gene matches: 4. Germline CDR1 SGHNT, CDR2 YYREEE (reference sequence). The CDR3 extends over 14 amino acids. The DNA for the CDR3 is TGTGCCAGCAGCTCGACAGGGGGCCGTACTGAAGCTTTCTTT. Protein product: CASSSTGGRTEAFF.

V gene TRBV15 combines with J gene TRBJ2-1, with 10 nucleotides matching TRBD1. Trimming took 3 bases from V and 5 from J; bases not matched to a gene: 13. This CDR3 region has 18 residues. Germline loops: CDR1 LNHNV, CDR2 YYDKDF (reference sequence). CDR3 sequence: CATSSEGTGAEGHNEQFF. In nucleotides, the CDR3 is TGTGCCACCAGCAGCGAGGGGACAGGGGCGGAGGGGCACAATGAGCAGTTCTTC.

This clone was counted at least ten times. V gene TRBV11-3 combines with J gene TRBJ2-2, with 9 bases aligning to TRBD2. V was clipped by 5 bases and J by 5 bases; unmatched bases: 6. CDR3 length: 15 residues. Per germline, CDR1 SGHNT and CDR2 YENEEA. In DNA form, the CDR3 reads TGTGCCAGCAGCCGTTCGACTAGCGGAACCGGGGAGCTGTTTTTT. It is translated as CASSRSTSGTGELFF.

CDR3 bases: TGTGCCAGCAGTTACACGGTGGGGGAGCTGTTTTTT. This codes for CASSYTVGELFF. The rearrangement links TRBV6-5 to TRBJ2-2, with unresolved D. The CDR3 is 12 amino acids. Germline V gene data show CDR1 as MNHEY and CDR2 as SVGAGI. With 2 bases removed from V and 8 bases from J, the gap between germline ends came to 6 bases.

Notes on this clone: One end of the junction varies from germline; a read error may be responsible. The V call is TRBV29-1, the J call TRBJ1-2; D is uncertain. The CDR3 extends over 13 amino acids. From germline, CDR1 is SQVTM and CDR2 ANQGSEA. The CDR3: CSVEDLGDARRRF. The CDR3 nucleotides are TGCAGCGTTGAAGATCTAGGAGACGCCCGGCGCCGCTTC.

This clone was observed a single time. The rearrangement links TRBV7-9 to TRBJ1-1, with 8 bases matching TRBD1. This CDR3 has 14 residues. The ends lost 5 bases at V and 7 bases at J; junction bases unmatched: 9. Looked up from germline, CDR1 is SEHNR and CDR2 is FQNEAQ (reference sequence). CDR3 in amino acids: CASSPGQAWNEAFF. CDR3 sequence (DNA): TGTGCCAGCAGCCCGGGACAGGCGTGGAATGAAGCTTTCTTT.

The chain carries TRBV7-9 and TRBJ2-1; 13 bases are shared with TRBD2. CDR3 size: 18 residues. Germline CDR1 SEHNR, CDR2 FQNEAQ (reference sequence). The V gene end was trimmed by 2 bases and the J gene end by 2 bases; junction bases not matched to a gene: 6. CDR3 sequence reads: CASSLPGLAGRTYNEQFF. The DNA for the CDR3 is TGTGCCAGCAGCTTACCGGGACTAGCGGGACGAACCTACAATGAGCAGTTCTTC.

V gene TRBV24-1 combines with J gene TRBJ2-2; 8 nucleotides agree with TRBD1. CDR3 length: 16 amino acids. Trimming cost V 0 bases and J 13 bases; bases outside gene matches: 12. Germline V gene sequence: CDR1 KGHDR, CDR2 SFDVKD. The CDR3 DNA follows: TGTGCCACCAGTGATTTGTTGGCAGGGGGCCTGCCTATGCTGTTTTTT. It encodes CATSDLLAGGLPMLFF.

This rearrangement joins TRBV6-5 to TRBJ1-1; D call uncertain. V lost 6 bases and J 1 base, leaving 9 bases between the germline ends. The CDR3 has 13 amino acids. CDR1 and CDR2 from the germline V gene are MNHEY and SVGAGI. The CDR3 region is CASREEGNTEAFF. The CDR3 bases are TGTGCCAGCAGGGAGGAGGGGAACACTGAAGCTTTCTTT.

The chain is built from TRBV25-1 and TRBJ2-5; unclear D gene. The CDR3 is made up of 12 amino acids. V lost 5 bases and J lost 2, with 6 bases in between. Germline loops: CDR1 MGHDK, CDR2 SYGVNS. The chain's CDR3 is CASSSLQETQYF. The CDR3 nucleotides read TGTGCCAGCAGTTCCCTACAAGAGACCCAGTACTTC.

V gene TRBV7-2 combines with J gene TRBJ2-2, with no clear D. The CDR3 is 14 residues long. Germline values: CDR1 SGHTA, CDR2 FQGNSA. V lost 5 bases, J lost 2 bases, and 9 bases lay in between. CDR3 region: CASSPQLNTGELFF. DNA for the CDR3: TGTGCCAGCAGCCCCCAGTTAAACACCGGGGAGCTGTTTTTT.

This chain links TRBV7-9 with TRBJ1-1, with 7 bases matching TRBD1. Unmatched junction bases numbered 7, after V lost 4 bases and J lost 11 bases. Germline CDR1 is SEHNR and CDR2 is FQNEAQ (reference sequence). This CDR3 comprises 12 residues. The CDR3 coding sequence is TGTGCCAGCAGCTCCGAGACAGGGTTCGCTTTCTTT. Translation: CASSSETGFAFF.

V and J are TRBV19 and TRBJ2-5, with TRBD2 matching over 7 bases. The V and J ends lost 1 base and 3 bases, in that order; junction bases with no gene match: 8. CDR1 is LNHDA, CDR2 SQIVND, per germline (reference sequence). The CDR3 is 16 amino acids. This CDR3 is CASSIGWAAGEETQYF. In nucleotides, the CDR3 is TGTGCCAGTAGTATAGGTTGGGCTGCGGGGGAAGAGACCCAGTACTTC.

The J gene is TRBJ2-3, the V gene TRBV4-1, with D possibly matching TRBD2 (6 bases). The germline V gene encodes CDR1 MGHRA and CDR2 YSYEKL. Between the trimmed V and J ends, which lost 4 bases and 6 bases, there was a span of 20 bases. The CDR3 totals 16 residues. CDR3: CASSRHTSFNGDTQYF. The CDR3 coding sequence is TGCGCCAGCAGCCGACATACTAGCTTCAACGGGGATACGCAGTATTTT.

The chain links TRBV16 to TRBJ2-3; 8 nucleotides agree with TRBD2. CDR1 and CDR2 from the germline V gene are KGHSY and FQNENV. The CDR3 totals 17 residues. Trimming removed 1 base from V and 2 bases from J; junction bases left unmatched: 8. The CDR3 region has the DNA TGTGCCAGCAGCCAATGGGAACTAGCGGCCCCCACAGATACGCAGTATTTT. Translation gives CASSQWELAAPTDTQYF.

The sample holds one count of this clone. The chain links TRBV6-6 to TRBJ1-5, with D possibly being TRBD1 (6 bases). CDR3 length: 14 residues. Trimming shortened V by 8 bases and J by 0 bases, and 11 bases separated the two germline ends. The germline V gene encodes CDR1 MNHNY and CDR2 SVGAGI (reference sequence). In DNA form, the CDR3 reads TGTGCCAGCGAAGGGGGATATAGCAATCAGCCCCAGCATTTT. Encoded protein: CASEGGYSNQPQHF.

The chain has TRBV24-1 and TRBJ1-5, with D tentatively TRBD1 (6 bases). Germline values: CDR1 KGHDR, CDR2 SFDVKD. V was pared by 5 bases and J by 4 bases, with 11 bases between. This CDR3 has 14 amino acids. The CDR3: CATSAWTVNQPQHF. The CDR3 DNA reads TGTGCCACCAGTGCCTGGACAGTTAATCAGCCCCAGCATTTT.

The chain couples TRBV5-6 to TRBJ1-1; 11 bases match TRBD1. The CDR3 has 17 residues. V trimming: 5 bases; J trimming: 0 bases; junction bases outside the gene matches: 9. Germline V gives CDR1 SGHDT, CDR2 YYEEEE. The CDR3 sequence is CASRPGTGGPMNTEAFF. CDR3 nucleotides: TGTGCCAGCAGACCCGGGACAGGGGGTCCTATGAACACTGAAGCTTTCTTT.

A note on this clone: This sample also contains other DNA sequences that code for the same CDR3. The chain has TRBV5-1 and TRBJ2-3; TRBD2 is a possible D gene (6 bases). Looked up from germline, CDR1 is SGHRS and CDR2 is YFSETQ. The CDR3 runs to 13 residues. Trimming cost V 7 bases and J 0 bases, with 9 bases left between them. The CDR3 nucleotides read TGCGCCAGCGCGAGCGGGAGCACAGATACGCAGTATTTT. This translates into CASASGSTDTQYF.